This T cell receptor (beta chain) was captured by sequencing in a study of T cells in Graves' hyperthyroidism and ophthalmopathy. This clonotype was recorded many times. Deletions cut 5 bases from V and 9 bases from J, with 14 bases between. The CDR3 has 12 amino acids. Per germline, CDR1 SGHTA and CDR2 FQGNSA. Regions amplified from RNA transcripts were the TCR beta CDR3 regions. TCR CDR3 underwent first-round RT-PCR with the HTBI primer set. TCRdb itself ran the multiplex PCR reads through MiXCR, one entry per CDR3 protein. The sample includes 500,000 to 650,000 distinct CDR3 sequences, 15% to 20% of them seen just once.

This clonotype was sampled from a man in his forties with Graves' ophthalmopathy. Sequencing was performed on blood. The chain carries TRBV7-2 and TRBJ2-7; D not resolved. This CDR3 reads CASSPLASGQYF. For the CDR3, the DNA is TGTGCCAGCAGCCCGTTAGCTTCTGGGCAGTACTTC.